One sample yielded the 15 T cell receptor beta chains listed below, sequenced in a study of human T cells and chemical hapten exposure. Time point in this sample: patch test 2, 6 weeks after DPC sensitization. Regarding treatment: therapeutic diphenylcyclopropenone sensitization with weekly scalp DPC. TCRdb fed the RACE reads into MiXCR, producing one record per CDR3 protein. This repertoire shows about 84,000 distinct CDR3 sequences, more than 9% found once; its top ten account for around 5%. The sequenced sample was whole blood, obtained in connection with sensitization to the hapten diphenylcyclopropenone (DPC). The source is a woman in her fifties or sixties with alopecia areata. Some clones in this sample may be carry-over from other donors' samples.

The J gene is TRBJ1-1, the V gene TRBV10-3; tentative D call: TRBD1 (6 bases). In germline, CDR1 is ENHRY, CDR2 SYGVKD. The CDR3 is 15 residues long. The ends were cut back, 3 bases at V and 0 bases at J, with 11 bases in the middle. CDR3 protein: CAISEASGVNTEAFF. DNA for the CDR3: TGTGCCATCAGTGAAGCTTCAGGGGTGAACACTGAAGCTTTCTTT.

The CDR3 is CASSEALSGKRNEQFF. The CDR3 bases are TGTGCCAGCAGTGAAGCGCTTAGCGGGAAACGAAATGAGCAGTTCTTC. This chain connects TRBV2 to TRBJ2-1, with 8 bases fitting TRBD2. The CDR3 extends over 16 amino acids. The V and J ends lost 0 bases and 7 bases, in that order; junction bases with no gene match: 8. Germline V lookup: CDR1 SNHLY, CDR2 FYNNEI.

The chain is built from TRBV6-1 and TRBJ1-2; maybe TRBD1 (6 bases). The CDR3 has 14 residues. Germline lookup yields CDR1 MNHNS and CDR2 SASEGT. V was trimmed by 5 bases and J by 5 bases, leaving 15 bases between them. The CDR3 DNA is TGTGCCAGCAGTTTCGACAGGCCGGTTTATGGCTACACCTTC. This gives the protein CASSFDRPVYGYTF.

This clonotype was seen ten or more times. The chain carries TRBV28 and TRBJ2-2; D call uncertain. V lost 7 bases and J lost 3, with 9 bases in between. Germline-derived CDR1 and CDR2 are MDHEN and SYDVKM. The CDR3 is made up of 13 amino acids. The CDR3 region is CASKEAYTGELFF. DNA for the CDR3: TGTGCCAGCAAAGAAGCGTACACCGGGGAGCTGTTTTTT.

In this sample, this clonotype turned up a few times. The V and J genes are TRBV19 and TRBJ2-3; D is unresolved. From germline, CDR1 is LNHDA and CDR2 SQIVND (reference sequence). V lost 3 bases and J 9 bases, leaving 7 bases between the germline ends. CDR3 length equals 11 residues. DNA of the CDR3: TGTGCCAGTAGTATGAAGGAGACGCAGTATTTT. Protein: CASSMKETQYF. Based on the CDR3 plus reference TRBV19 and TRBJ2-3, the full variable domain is DGGITQSPKYLFRKEGQNVTLSCEQNLNHDAMYWYRQDPGQGLRLIYYSQIVNDFQKGDIAEGYSVSREKKESFPLTVTSAQKNPTAFYLCASSMKETQYFGPGTRLTVL.

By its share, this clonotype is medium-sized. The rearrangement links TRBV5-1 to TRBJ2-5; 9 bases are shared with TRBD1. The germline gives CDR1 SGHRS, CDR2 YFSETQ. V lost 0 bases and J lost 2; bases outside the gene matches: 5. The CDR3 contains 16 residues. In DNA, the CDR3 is TGCGCCAGCAGCTTGGACGCCGGGACAGGGCAAGAGACCCAGTACTTC. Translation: CASSLDAGTGQETQYF.

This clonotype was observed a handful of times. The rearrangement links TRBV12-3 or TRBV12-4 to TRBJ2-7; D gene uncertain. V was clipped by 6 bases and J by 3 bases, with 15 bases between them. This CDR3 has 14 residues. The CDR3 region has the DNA TGTGCCAGCAGGACGTCGACAAACAACTACGAGCAGTACTTC. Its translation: CASRTSTNNYEQYF.

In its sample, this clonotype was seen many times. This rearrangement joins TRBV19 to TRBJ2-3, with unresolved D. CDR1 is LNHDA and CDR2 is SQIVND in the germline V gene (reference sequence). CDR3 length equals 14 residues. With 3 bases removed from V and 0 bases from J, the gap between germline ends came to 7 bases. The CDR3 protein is CASSIVGSTDTQYF. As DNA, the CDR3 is TGTGCCAGTAGTATTGTCGGAAGCACAGATACGCAGTATTTT. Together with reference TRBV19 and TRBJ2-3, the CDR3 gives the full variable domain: DGGITQSPKYLFRKEGQNVTLSCEQNLNHDAMYWYRQDPGQGLRLIYYSQIVNDFQKGDIAEGYSVSREKKESFPLTVTSAQKNPTAFYLCASSIVGSTDTQYFGPGTRLTVL.

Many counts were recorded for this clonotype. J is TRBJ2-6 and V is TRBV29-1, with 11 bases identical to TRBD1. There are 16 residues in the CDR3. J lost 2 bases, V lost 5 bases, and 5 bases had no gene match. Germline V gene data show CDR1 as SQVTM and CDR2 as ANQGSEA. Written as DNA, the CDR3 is TGCAGCGTTCTGGACAGGGGGCCACCTGGGGCCAACGTCCTGACTTTC. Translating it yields CSVLDRGPPGANVLTF.

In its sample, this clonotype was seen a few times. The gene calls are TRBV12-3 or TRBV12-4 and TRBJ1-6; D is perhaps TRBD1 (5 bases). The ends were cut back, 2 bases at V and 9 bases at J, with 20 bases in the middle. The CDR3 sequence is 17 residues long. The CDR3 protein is CASSLSPGAPRSSPLHF. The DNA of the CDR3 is TGTGCCAGCAGTTTAAGTCCCGGGGCTCCGCGTAGTTCACCCCTCCACTTT.

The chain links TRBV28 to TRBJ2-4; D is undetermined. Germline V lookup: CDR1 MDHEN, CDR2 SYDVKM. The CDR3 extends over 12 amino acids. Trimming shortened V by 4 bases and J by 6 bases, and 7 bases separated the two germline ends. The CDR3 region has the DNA TGTGCCAGCAGTTCAATCCGAAACATTCAGTACTTC. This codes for CASSSIRNIQYF.

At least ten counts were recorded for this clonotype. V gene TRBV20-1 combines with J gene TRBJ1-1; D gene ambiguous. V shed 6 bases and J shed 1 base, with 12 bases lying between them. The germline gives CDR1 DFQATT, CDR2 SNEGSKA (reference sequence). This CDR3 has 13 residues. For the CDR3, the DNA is TGCAGTGCCCCTCTTGGCGGGAACACTGAAGCTTTCTTT. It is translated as CSAPLGGNTEAFF.

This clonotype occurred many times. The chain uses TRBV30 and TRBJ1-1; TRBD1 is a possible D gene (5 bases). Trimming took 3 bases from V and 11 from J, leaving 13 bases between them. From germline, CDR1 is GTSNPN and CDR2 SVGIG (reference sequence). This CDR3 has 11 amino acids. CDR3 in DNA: TGTGCCTGGAGCGGCAGGGTGAGGGCTTTCTTT. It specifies CAWSGRVRAFF.

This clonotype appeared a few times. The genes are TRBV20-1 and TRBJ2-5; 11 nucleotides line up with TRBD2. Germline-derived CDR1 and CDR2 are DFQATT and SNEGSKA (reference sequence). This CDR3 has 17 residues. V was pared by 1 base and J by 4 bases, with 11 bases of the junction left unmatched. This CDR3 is CSARGWPVGTSGETQYF. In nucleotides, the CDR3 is TGCAGTGCTAGAGGCTGGCCTGTCGGGACTAGCGGAGAGACCCAGTACTTC.

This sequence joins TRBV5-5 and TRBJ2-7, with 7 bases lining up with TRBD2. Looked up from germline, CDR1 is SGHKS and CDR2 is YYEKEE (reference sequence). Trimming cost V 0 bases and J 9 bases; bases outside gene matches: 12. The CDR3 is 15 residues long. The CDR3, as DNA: TGTGCCAGCAGCTTGGAGGGAGCTAGCGGCACAAGGCAGTACTTC. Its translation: CASSLEGASGTRQYF.